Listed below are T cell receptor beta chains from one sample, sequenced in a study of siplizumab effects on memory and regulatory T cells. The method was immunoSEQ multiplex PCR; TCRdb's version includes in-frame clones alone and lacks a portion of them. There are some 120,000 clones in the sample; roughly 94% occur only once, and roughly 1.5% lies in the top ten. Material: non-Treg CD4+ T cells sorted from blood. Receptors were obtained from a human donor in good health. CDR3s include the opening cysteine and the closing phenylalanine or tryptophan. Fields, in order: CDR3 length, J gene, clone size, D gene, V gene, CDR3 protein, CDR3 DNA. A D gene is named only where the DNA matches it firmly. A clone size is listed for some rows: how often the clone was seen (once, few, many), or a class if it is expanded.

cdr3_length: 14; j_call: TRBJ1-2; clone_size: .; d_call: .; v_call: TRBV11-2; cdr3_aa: CASSLSGGNYGYTF; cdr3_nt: TGTGCCAGCAGCTTATCTGGAGGCAATTATGGCTACACCTTC
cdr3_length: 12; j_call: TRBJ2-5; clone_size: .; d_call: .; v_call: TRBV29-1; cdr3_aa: CSPRPKSETQYF; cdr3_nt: TGCAGCCCCCGACCTAAGTCGGAGACCCAGTACTTC
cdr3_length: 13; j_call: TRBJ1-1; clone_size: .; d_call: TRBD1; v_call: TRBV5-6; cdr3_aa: CASSSTGDTEAFF; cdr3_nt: TGTGCCAGCAGCTCAACAGGGGACACTGAAGCTTTCTTT
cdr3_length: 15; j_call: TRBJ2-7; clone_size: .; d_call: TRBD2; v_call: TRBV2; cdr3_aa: CASTATSGGPYEQYF; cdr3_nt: TGTGCCAGCACCGCAACTAGCGGGGGGCCTTACGAGCAGTACTTC
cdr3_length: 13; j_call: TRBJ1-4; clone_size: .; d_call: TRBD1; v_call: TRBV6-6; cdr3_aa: CASRKGQGEKLFF; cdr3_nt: TGTGCCAGCAGAAAGGGACAGGGGGAAAAACTGTTTTTT
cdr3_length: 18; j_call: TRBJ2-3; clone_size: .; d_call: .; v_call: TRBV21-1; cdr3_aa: CASGIRGGNTSSTDTQYF; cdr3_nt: TGTGCCAGCGGGATTCGGGGAGGGAATACTTCTAGCACAGATACGCAGTATTTT
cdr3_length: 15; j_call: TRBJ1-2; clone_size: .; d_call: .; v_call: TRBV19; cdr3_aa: CASSSTRGYDYGYTF; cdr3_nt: TGTGCCAGTAGTTCAACTCGGGGGTATGACTATGGCTACACCTTC
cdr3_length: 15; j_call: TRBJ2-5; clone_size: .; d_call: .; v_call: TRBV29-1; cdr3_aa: CSVELISGSQETQYF; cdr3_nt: TGCAGCGTTGAATTGATCTCGGGGTCCCAAGAGACCCAGTACTTC
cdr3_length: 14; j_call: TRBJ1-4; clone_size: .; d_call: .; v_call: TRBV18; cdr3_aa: CASSPWDNNEKLFF; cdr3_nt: TGTGCCAGCTCACCTTGGGATAATAATGAAAAACTGTTTTTT
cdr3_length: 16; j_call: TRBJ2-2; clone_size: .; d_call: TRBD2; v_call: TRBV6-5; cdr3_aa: CASSYKPREGTGELFF; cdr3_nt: TGTGCCAGCAGCTACAAACCCAGGGAGGGGACCGGGGAGCTGTTTTTT
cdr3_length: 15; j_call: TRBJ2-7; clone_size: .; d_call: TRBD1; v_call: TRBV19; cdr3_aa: CASSARQGGLGEQYF; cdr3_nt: TGTGCCAGTAGTGCACGACAGGGGGGCCTAGGCGAGCAGTACTTC
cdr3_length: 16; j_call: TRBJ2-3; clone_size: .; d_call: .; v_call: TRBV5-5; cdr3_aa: CASSLSGTRASDTQYF; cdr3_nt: TGTGCCAGCAGCTTGTCCGGGACGCGAGCCTCAGATACGCAGTATTTT
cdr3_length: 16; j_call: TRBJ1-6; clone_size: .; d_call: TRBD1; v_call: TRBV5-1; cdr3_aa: CASSLTGTANNSPLHF; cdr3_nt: TGCGCCAGCAGCCTTACCGGGACAGCCAATAATTCACCCCTCCACTTT
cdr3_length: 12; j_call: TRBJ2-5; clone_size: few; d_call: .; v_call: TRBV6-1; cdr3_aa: CASSALQETQYF; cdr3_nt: TGTGCCAGCAGTGCTCTCCAAGAGACCCAGTACTTC
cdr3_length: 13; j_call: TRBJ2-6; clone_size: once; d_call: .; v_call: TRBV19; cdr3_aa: CASSTTGANVLTF; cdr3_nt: TGTGCCAGTAGTACAACTGGGGCCAACGTCCTGACTTTC
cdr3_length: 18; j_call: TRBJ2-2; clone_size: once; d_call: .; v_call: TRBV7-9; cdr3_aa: CASNFAGLRTLATGELFF; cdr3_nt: TGTGCCAGCAACTTCGCCGGACTCAGGACCCTTGCGACCGGGGAGCTGTTTTTT
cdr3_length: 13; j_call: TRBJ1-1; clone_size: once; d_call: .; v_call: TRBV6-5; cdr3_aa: CASSRGGNTEAFF; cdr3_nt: TGTGCCAGCAGCCGAGGCGGGAACACTGAAGCTTTCTTT
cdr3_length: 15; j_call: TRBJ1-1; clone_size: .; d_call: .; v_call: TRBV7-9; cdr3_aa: CASSSRPGGRGSAFF; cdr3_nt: TGTGCCAGCAGCTCCCGACCCGGTGGCAGAGGGTCAGCTTTCTTT
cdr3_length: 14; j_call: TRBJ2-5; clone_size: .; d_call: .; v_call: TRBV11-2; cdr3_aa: CASSFTAHQETQYF; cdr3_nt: TGTGCCAGCAGCTTCACTGCCCACCAAGAGACCCAGTACTTC
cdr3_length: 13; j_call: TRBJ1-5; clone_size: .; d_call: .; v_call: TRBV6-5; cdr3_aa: CASSYLQNQPQHF; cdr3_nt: TGTGCCAGCAGTTACCTCCAGAATCAGCCCCAGCATTTT
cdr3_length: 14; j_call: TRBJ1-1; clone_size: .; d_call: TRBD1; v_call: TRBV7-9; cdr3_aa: CASSLVQGVPEAFF; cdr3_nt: TGTGCCAGCAGCTTAGTACAGGGGGTACCTGAAGCTTTCTTT
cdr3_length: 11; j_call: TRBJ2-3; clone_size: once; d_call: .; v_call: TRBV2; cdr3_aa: CASSDTDTQYF; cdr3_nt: TGTGCCAGCAGTGATACAGATACGCAGTATTTT
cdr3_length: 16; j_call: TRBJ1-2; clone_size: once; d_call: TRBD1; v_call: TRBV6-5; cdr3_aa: CASSYLPGGGTGGYTF; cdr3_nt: TGTGCCAGCAGTTACTTGCCGGGAGGGGGCACGGGGGGCTACACCTTC
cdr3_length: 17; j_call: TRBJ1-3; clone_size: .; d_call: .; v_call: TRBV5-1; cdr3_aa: CASSLGLNAGSGNTIYF; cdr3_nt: TGCGCCAGCAGCTTGGGCCTAAACGCAGGGTCTGGAAACACCATATATTTT
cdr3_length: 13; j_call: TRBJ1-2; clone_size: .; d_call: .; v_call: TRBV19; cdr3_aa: CASSPNGNYGYTF; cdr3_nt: TGTGCCAGTAGTCCAAATGGGAACTATGGCTACACCTTC
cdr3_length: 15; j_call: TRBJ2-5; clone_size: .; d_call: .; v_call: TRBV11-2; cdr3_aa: CASTGVGGPQETQYF; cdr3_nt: TGTGCCAGCACCGGGGTGGGGGGTCCCCAAGAGACCCAGTACTTC
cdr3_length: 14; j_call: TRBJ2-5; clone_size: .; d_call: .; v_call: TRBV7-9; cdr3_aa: CASSLGSRWETQYF; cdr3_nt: TGTGCCAGCAGCTTAGGTTCCCGGTGGGAGACCCAGTACTTC
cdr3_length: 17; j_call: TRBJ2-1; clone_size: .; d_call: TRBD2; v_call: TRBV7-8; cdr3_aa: CASRFHPLAGGSGEQFF; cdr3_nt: TGTGCCAGCAGGTTCCACCCCCTAGCGGGGGGGTCCGGTGAGCAGTTCTTC
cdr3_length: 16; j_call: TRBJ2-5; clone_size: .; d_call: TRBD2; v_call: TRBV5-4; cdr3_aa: CASSPTSGGPGETQYF; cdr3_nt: TGTGCCAGCAGCCCGACTAGCGGGGGGCCGGGGGAGACCCAGTACTTC
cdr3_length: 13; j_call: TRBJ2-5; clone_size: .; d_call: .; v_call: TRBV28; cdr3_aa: CASSLQGHQTQYF; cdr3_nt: TGTGCCAGCAGTTTACAGGGCCACCAGACCCAGTACTTC
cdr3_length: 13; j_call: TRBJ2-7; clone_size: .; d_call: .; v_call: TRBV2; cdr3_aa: CASTRDTTYEQYF; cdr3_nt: TGTGCCAGCACTCGGGACACAACCTACGAGCAGTACTTC
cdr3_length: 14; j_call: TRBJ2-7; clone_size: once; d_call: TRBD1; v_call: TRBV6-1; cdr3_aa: CASRPGQRRYEQYF; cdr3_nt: TGTGCCAGCAGGCCGGGACAGAGGCGCTACGAGCAGTACTTC
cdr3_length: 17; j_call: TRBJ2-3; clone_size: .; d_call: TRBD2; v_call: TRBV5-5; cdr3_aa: CASSLDPAGGLAGTQYF; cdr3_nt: TGTGCCAGCAGCTTGGACCCAGCGGGGGGGCTTGCGGGGACGCAGTATTTT
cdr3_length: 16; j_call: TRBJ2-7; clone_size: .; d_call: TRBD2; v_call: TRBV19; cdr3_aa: CASQKPGLAATYEQYF; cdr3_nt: TGTGCCAGCCAAAAACCGGGACTAGCGGCTACCTACGAGCAGTACTTC
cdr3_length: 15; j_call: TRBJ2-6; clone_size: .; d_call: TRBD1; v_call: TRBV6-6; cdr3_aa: CASRDRGSGANALTF; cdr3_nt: TGTGCCAGCAGGGACAGGGGCTCTGGGGCCAACGCCCTGACTTTC
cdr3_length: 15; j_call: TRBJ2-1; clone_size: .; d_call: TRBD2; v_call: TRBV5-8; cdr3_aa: CASSLDSWTSHEQFF; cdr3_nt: TGTGCCAGCAGCTTGGACTCATGGACTAGCCATGAGCAGTTCTTC
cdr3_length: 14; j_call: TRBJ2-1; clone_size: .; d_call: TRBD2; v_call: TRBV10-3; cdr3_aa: CAINEGLAENEQFF; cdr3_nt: TGTGCCATCAATGAGGGACTAGCGGAGAATGAGCAGTTCTTC
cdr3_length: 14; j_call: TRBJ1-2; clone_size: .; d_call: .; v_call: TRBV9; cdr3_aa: CASSVDGIQGGYTF; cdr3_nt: TGTGCCAGCAGCGTAGACGGGATACAAGGTGGCTACACCTTC
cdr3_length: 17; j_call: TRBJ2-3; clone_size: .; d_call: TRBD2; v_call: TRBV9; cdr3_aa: CASSLQLAGGIADTQYF; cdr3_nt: TGTGCCAGCAGCCTTCAACTAGCGGGGGGGATCGCAGATACGCAGTATTTT
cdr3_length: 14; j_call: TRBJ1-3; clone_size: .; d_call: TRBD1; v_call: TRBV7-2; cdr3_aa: CASSLQGAGNTIYF; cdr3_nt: TGTGCCAGCAGCTTACAGGGGGCTGGAAACACCATATATTTT
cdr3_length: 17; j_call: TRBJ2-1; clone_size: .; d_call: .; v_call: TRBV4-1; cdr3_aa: CASSQDLPGVPYNEQFF; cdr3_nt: TGCGCCAGCAGCCAAGATCTACCGGGGGTTCCCTACAATGAGCAGTTCTTC
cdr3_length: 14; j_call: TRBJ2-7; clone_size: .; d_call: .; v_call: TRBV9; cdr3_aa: CASSVPRANYEQYF; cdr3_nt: TGTGCCAGCAGCGTTCCCAGGGCCAACTACGAGCAGTACTTC
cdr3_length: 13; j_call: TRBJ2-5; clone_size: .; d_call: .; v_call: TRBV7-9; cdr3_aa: CASSPRKEETQYF; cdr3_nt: TGTGCCAGCAGCCCACGGAAAGAAGAGACCCAGTACTTC
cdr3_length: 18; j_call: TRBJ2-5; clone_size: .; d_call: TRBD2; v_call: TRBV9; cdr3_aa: CASSETSGGATYQETQYF; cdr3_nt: TGTGCCAGCAGCGAGACTAGCGGGGGGGCGACGTACCAAGAGACCCAGTACTTC
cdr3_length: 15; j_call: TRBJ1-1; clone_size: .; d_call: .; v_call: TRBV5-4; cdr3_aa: CASSPREGGGLEAFF; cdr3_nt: TGTGCCAGCAGCCCCCGAGAGGGGGGAGGGCTTGAAGCTTTCTTT
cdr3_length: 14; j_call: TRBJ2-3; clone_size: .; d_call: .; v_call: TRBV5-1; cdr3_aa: CASSMLPSTDTQYF; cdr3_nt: TGCGCCAGCAGCATGCTACCTAGCACAGATACGCAGTATTTT
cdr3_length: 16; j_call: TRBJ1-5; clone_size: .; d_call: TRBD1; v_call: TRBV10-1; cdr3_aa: CASSESRRGRNQPQHF; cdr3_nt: TGCGCCAGCAGTGAGTCAAGGAGGGGGCGCAATCAGCCCCAGCATTTT
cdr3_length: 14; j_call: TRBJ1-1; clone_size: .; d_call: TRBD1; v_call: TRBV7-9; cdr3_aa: CASSLRRQGPEAFF; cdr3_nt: TGTGCCAGCAGCCTACGACGACAGGGTCCTGAAGCTTTCTTT
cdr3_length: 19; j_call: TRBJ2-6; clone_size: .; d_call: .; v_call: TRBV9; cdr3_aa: CASSVVGGVAFSGANVLTF; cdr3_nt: TGTGCCAGCAGCGTAGTCGGGGGCGTCGCCTTCTCTGGGGCCAACGTCCTGACTTTC
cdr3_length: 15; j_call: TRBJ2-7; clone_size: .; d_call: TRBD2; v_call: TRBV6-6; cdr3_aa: CASRAGTRAAYEQYF; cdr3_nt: TGTGCCAGCAGGGCCGGGACTAGGGCCGCCTACGAGCAGTACTTC
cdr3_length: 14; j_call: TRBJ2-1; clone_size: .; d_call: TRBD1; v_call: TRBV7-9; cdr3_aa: CASSSDRAGNEQFF; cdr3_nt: TGTGCCAGCAGCTCGGACAGGGCGGGCAATGAGCAGTTCTTC
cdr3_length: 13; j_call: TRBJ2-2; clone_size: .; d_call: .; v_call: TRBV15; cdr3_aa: CATSRDLAGELFF; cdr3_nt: TGTGCCACCAGCAGAGATTTAGCCGGGGAGCTGTTTTTT
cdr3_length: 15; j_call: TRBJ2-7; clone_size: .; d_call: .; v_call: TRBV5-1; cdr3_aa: CASSLVAPGAYEQYF; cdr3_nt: TGCGCCAGCAGCTTGGTCGCTCCCGGCGCCTACGAGCAGTACTTC
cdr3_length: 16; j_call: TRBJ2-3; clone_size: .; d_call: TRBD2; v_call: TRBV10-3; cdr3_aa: CAISELGLALTDTQYF; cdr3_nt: TGTGCCATCAGTGAGTTGGGACTAGCCCTGACAGATACGCAGTATTTT
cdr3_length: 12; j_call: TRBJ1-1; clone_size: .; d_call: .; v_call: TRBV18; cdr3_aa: CASSPPGHEAFF; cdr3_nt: TGTGCCAGCTCACCACCGGGGCATGAAGCTTTCTTT
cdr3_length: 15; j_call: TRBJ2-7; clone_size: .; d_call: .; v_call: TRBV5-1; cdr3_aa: CACSISGASSYEQYF; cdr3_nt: TGCGCCTGCAGTATTAGCGGAGCGAGCTCCTACGAGCAGTACTTC
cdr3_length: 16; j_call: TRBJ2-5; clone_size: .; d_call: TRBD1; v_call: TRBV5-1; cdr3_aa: CASSLTGQGAQETQYF; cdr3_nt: TGCGCCAGCAGCTTGACGGGACAGGGAGCGCAAGAGACCCAGTACTTC